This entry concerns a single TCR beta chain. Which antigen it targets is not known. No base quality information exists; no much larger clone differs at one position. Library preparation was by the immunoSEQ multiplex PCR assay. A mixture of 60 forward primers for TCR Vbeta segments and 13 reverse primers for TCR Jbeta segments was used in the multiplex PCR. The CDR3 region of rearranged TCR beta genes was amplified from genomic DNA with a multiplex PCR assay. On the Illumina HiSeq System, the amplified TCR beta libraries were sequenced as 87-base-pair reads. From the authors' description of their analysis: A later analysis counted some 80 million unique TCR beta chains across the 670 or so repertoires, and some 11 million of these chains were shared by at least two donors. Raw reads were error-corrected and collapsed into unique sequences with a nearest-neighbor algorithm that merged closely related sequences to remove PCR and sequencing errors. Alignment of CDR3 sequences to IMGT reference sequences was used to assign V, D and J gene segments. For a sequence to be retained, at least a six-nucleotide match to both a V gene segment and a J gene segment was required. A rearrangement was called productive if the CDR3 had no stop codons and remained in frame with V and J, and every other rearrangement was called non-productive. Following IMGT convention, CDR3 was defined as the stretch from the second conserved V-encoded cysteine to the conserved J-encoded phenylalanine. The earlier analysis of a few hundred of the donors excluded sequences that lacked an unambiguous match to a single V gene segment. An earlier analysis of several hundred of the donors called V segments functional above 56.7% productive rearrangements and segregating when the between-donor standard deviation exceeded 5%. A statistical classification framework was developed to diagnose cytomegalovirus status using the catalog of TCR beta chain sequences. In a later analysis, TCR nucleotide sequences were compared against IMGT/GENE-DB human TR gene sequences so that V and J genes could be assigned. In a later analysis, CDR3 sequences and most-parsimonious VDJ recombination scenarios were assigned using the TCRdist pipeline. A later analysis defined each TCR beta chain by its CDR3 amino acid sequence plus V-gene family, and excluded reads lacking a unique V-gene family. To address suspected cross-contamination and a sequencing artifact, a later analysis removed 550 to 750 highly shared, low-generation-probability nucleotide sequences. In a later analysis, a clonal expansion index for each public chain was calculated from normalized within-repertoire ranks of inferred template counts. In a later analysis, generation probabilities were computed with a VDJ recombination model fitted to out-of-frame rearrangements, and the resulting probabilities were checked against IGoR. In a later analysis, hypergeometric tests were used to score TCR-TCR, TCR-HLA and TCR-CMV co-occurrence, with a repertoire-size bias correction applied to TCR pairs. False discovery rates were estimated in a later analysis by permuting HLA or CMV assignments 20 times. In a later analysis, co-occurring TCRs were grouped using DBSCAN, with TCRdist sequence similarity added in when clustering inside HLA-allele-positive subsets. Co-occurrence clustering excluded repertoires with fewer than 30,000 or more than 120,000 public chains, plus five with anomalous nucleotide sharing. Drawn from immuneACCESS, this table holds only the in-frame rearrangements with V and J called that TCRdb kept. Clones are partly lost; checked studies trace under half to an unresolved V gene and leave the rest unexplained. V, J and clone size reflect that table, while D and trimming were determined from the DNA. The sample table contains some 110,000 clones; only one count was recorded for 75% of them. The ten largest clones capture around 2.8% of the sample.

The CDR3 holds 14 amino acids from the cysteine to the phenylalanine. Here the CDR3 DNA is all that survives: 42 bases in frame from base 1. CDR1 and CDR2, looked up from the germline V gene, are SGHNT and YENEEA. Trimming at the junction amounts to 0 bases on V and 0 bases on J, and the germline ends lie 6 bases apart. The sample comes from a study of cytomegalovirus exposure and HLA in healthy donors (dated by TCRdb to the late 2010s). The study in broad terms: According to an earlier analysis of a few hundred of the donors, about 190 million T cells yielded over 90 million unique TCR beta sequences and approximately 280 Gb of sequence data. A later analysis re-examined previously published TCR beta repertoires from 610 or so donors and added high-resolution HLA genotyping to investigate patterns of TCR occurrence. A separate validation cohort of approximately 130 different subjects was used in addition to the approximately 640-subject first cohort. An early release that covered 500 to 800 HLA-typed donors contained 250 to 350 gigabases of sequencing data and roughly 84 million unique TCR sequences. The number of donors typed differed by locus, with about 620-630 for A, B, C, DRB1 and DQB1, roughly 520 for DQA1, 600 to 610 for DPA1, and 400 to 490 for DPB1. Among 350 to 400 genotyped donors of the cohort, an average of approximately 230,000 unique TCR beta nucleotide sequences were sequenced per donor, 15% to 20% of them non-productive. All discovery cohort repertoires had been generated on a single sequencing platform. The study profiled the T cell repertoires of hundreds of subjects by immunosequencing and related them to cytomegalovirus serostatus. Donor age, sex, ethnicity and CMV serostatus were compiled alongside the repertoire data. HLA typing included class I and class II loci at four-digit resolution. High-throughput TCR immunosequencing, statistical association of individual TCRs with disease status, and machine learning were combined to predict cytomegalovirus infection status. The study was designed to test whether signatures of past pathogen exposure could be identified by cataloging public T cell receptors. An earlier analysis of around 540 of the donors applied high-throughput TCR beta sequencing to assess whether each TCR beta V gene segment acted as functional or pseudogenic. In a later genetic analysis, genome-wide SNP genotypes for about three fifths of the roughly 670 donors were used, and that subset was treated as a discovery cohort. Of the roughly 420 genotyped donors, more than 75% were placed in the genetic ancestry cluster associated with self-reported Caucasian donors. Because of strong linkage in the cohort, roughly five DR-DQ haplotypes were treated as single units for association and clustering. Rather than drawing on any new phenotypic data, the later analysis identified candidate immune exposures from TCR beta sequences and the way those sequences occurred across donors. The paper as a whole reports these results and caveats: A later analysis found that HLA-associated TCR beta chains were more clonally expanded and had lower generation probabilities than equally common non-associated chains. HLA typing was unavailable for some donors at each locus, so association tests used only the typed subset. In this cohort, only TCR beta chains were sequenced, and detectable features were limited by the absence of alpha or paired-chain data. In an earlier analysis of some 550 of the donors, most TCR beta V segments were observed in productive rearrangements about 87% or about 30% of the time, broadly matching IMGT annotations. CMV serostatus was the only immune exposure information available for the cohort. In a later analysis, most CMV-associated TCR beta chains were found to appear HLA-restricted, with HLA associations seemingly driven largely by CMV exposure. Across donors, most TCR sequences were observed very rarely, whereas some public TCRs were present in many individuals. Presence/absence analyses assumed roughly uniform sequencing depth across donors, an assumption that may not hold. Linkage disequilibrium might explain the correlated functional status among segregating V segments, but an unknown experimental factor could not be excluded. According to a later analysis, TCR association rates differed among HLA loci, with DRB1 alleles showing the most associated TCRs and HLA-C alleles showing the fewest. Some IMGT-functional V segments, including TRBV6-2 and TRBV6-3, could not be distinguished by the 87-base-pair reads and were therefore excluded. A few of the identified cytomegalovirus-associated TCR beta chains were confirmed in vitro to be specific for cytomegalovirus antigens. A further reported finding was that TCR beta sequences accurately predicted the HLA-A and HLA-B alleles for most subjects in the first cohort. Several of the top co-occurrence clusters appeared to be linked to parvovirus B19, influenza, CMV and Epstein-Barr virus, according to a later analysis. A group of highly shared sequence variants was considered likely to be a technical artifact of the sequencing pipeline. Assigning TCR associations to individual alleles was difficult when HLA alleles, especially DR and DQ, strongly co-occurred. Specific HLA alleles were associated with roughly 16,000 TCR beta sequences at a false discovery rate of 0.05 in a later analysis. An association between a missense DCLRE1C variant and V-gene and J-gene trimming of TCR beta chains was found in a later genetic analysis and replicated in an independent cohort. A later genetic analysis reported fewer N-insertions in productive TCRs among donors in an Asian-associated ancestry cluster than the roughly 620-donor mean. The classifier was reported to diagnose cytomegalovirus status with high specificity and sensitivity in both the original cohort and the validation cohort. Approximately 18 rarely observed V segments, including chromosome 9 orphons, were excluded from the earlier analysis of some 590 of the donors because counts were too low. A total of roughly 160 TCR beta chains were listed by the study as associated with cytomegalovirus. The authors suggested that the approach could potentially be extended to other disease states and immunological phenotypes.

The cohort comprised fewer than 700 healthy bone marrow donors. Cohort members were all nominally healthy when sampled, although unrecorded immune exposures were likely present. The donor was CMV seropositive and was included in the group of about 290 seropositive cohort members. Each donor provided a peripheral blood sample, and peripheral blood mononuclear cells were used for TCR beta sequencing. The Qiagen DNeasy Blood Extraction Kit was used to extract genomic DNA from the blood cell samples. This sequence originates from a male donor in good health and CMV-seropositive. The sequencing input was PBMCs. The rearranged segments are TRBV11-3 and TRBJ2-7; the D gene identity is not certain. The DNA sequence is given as TGTGCCAGCAGCTTAGACGGTAGCTCCTACGAGCAGTACTTC. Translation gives CASSLDGSSYEQYF.